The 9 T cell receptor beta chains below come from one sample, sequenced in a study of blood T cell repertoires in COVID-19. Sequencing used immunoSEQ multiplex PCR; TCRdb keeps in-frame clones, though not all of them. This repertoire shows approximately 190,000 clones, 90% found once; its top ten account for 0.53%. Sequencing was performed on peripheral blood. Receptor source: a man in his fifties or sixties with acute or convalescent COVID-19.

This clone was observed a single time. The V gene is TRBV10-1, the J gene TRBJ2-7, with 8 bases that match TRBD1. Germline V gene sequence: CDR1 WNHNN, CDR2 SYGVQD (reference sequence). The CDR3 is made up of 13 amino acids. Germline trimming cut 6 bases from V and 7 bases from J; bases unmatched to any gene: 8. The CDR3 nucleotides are TGCGCCAGCAGCTCCCAGGGGGCGAAGGAGCAGTACTTC. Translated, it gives CASSSQGAKEQYF.

The CDR3 loop reads CASSLARLQETQYF. The CDR3 DNA reads as TGCGCCAGCAGCTTGGCCCGACTTCAAGAGACCCAGTACTTC. V and J are TRBV5-1 and TRBJ2-5; D is uncertain. Trimming removed 0 bases at V and 2 bases at J, with 8 bases between. The length of the CDR3 is 14 residues. CDR1 and CDR2 (germline): SGHRS, YFSETQ.

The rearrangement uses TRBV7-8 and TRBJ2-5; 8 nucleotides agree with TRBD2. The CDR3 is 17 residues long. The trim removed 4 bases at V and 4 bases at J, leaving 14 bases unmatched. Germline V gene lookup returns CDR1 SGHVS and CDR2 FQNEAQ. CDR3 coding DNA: TGTGCCAGCAGCTCACGCTGGCGGGAGGTCTTTGCAGAGACCCAGTACTTC. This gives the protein CASSSRWREVFAETQYF.

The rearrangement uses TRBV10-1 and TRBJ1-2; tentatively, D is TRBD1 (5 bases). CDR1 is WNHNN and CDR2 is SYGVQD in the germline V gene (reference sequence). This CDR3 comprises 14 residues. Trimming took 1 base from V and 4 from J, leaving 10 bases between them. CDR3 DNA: TGCGCCAGCAGTGAGTTAACAGGCACCTATGGCTACACCTTC. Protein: CASSELTGTYGYTF.

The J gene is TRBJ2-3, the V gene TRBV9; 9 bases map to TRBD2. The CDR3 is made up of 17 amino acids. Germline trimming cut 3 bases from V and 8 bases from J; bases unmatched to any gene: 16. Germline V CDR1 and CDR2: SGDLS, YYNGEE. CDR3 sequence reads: CASSGTTSAGGGGTQYF. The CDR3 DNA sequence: TGTGCCAGCAGCGGGACCACTTCAGCGGGAGGAGGGGGTACGCAGTATTTT.

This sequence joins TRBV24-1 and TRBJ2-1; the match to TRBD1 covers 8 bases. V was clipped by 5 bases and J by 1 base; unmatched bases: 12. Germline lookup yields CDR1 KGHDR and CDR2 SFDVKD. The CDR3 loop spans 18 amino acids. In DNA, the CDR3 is TGTGCCACCAGTGCTACAGTGGGGAGGACAGGGTCCTACAATGAGCAGTTCTTC. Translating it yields CATSATVGRTGSYNEQFF.

The CDR3 sequence is CASSWGGTGGGQPQHF. The CDR3 region has the DNA TGTGCCAGCAGTTGGGGCGGGACAGGGGGCGGTCAGCCCCAGCATTTT. V usage is TRBV6-2 or TRBV6-3 and J usage is TRBJ1-5; TRBD1 aligns across 12 bases. The CDR3 runs 16 residues. Germline V gives CDR1 MNHEY, CDR2 SVGEGT. V was clipped by 4 bases and J by 6 bases; unmatched bases: 7.

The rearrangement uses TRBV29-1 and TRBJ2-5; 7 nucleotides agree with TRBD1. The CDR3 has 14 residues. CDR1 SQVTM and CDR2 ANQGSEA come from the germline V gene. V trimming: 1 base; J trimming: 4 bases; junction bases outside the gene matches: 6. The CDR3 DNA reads TGCAGCGTTGAAGTCCAGACAGGGCTAGAGACCCAGTACTTC. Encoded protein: CSVEVQTGLETQYF.

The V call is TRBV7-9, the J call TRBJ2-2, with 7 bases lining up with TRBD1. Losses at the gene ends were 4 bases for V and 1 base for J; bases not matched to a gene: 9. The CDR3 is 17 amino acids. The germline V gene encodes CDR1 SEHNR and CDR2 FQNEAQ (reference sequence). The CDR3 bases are TGTGCCAGCAGCTGGGGACAGCTTTCTGTGAACACCGGGGAGCTGTTTTTT. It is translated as CASSWGQLSVNTGELFF. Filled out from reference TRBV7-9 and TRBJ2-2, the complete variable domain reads DTGVSQNPRHKITKRGQNVTFRCDPISEHNRLYWYRQTLGQGPEFLTYFQNEAQLEKSRLLSDRFSAERPKGSFSTLEIQRTEQGDSAMYLCASSWGQLSVNTGELFFGEGSRLTVL.